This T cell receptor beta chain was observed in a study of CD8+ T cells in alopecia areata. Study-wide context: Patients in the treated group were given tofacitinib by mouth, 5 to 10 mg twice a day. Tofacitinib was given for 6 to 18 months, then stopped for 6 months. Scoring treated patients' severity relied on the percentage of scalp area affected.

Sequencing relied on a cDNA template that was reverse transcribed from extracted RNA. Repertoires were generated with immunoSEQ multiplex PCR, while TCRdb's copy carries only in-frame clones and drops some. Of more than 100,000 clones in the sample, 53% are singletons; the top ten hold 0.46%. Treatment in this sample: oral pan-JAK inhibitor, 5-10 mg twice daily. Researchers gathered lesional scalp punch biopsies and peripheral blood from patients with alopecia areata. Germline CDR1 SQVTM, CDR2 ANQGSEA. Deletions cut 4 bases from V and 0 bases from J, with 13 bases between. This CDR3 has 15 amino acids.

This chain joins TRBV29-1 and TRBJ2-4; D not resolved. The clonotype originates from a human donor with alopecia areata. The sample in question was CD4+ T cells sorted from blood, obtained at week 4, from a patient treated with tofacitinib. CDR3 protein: CSVGSTHLAKNIQYF. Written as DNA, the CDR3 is TGCAGCGTTGGGTCAACTCACCTAGCCAAAAACATTCAGTACTTC.